The next 24 T cell receptor beta chains were all read from a single sample in a study of Ad26.COV2.S vaccination and SARS-CoV-2 variants. Noted treatment: some 19 received Ad26.COV2.S at low or high dose, single or two shots; a few received placebo; per-sample allocation not given. Material that was analyzed had been drawn on day 63 after the first vaccine or placebo injection. Libraries were prepared by immunoSEQ multiplex PCR; TCRdb keeps only in-frame clonotypes and omits some of them. The repertoire includes under 500,000 clones, about 92% of them detected once, and roughly 1.7% sits in the top ten. Sequencing was performed on peripheral blood, taken in a trial of Ad26.COV2.S vaccine versus placebo. These receptors originate from a person aged 18 to 65 who received the Ad26.COV2.S COVID-19 vaccine or a placebo.

The V gene is TRBV29-1, the J gene TRBJ1-1; D not resolved. The V gene's germline CDR1 is SQVTM and CDR2 ANQGSEA. Trimming removed 3 bases at V and 1 base at J, with 15 bases between. This CDR3 contains 15 residues. The CDR3 protein is CSVDGHPGANTEAFF. DNA for the CDR3: TGCAGCGTTGATGGGCACCCGGGAGCGAACACTGAAGCTTTCTTT.

The rearrangement uses TRBV4-1 and TRBJ2-7; D remains ambiguous. Germline V lookup: CDR1 MGHRA, CDR2 YSYEKL. The CDR3 covers 12 residues. The germline V and J ends were trimmed by 0 bases and 3 bases, with 3 bases remaining between them. The CDR3 DNA reads as TGCGCCAGCAGCCAAGATCTCTACGAGCAGTACTTC. Translating it yields CASSQDLYEQYF.

V is TRBV28 and J is TRBJ1-2; D possibly corresponds to TRBD1 (5 bases). The CDR3 covers 16 residues. V lost 4 bases and J lost 5, with 20 bases in between. Germline V gene sequence: CDR1 MDHEN, CDR2 SYDVKM. The CDR3 region is CASSSPGSRRRYGYTF. The CDR3 DNA reads TGTGCCAGCAGTTCCCCAGGGTCCCGGCGGAGGTATGGCTACACCTTC.

The chain employs TRBV28 and TRBJ2-7; no clear D. CDR3 length: 12 residues. CDR1 and CDR2 from the germline V gene are MDHEN and SYDVKM. The germline V and J ends were trimmed by 6 bases and 1 base, with 7 bases remaining between them. In DNA form, the CDR3 reads TGTGCCAGCAGCCTCGAATCCTACGAGCAGTACTTC. It codes for CASSLESYEQYF.

The V call is TRBV6-1, the J call TRBJ1-2, with D perhaps matching TRBD1 (5 bases). From germline, CDR1 is MNHNS and CDR2 SASEGT. CDR3 length: 14 amino acids. V gave up 0 bases and J gave up 9 bases, with 14 bases separating them. In DNA, the CDR3 is TGTGCCAGCAGTGAAGCGGGACGAAGTGACTGCTACACCTTC. It is translated as CASSEAGRSDCYTF.

The J gene is TRBJ2-7, the V gene TRBV7-2, with no clear D. V lost 3 bases to trimming and J lost 0 bases, with 12 bases between them. Germline CDR1 is SGHTA and CDR2 is FQGNSA. The CDR3 totals 15 residues. CDR3 region: CASSLLTDFSYEQYF. Written as DNA, the CDR3 is TGTGCCAGCAGCTTGCTAACAGACTTCTCCTACGAGCAGTACTTC.

Details on this clone: Other DNA variants within this sample encode the same CDR3. The rearrangement uses TRBV24-1 and TRBJ2-2; D remains ambiguous. Germline CDR1 reads KGHDR; CDR2 reads SFDVKD. The CDR3 extends over 12 amino acids. V lost 4 bases, J lost 5 bases, and 4 bases lay in between. CDR3 region: CATSDGTGELFF. As DNA, the CDR3 is TGTGCCACCAGTGACGGGACCGGGGAGCTGTTTTTT.

The chain employs TRBV2 and TRBJ2-7; D is tentatively TRBD1 or TRBD2 (5 bases each). Looked up from germline, CDR1 is SNHLY and CDR2 is FYNNEI. With 4 bases removed from V and 3 bases from J, the gap between germline ends came to 10 bases. The CDR3 contains 13 residues. The CDR3: CASSVGPNYEQYF. The CDR3 nucleotides are TGTGCCAGCAGTGTGGGACCAAACTACGAGCAGTACTTC.

The J gene is TRBJ1-4, the V gene TRBV4-3; D gene unclear. The CDR3 covers 13 residues. Germline V gene lookup returns CDR1 LGHNA and CDR2 YSLEER. Trimming took 9 bases from V and 0 from J, leaving 8 bases between them. The CDR3 protein is CASSSATNEKLFF. DNA for the CDR3: TGCGCCAGTTCCTCTGCAACTAATGAAAAACTGTTTTTT.

CDR3 protein: CASSPAFPSAGAFPYEQYF. CDR3 sequence (DNA): TGTGCCAGCAGCCCCGCCTTCCCTAGCGCGGGGGCCTTCCCCTACGAGCAGTACTTC. The chain uses TRBV7-9 and TRBJ2-7; possible D gene TRBD2, 7 bases. Between the trimmed V and J ends, which lost 5 bases and 2 bases, there was a span of 28 bases. The germline V gene encodes CDR1 SEHNR and CDR2 FQNEAQ (reference sequence). This CDR3 region has 19 residues. Looking up the rest from reference TRBV7-9 and TRBJ2-7 gives the full variable domain: DTGVSQNPRHKITKRGQNVTFRCDPISEHNRLYWYRQTLGQGPEFLTYFQNEAQLEKSRLLSDRFSAERPKGSFSTLEIQRTEQGDSAMYLCASSPAFPSAGAFPYEQYFGPGTRLTVT.

The chain employs TRBV25-1 and TRBJ1-2; D possibly corresponds to TRBD1 (6 bases). Looked up from germline, CDR1 is MGHDK and CDR2 is SYGVNS. V was trimmed by 3 bases and J by 4 bases, leaving 15 bases between them. The CDR3 length is 15 residues. DNA of the CDR3: TGTGCCAGCAGTGACGGGGGCGCATGGTTCTATGGCTACACCTTC. Translating gives CASSDGGAWFYGYTF.

The chain has TRBV30 and TRBJ1-3; D ambiguous. Trimming took 0 bases from V and 8 from J, leaving 8 bases between them. Germline loops: CDR1 GTSNPN, CDR2 SVGIG (reference sequence). The CDR3 spans 12 residues. The CDR3 is CAWSVDRDTIYF. In DNA form, the CDR3 reads TGTGCCTGGAGTGTAGATCGAGACACCATATATTTT.

This chain joins TRBV5-1 and TRBJ2-5; 11 bases line up with TRBD2. The trim removed 2 bases at V and 5 bases at J, leaving 11 bases unmatched. The germline V gene has CDR1 SGHRS and CDR2 YFSETQ. The CDR3 totals 17 residues. CDR3 protein: CASSFRPSGGPQETQYF. CDR3 bases: TGCGCCAGCAGCTTCCGACCTAGCGGGGGGCCCCAGGAGACCCAGTACTTC.

V is TRBV3-1 (or the pseudogene TRBV3-2) and J is TRBJ1-4; D gene uncertain. This CDR3 comprises 17 residues. CDR1 LGHDT and CDR2 YNNKEL come from the germline V gene (reference sequence). With 3 bases removed from V and 5 bases from J, the gap between germline ends came to 19 bases. This CDR3 reads CASSQWAGKVTNEKLFF. The CDR3 DNA follows: TGTGCCAGCAGCCAGTGGGCCGGCAAGGTGACGAATGAAAAACTGTTTTTT.

The chain carries TRBV9 and TRBJ2-5; possibly TRBD1 for D (5 bases). This CDR3 contains 14 residues. Germline CDR1 is SGDLS and CDR2 is YYNGEE. V was shortened by 0 bases and J by 5 bases, with 11 bases between the two germline ends. The CDR3 is CASSVDGSGETQYF. Written as DNA, the CDR3 is TGTGCCAGCAGCGTAGATGGTTCAGGGGAGACCCAGTACTTC.

This rearrangement joins TRBV7-6 to TRBJ2-7; D tentatively fits TRBD1 or TRBD2 (5 bases each). The CDR3 totals 16 residues. Looked up from germline, CDR1 is SGHVS and CDR2 is FNYEAQ. The V end was cut by 5 bases, the J end by 0 bases, with 17 bases between. CDR3 in amino acids: CASSASFGGSSYEQYF. The DNA of the CDR3 is TGTGCCAGCAGCGCTAGTTTTGGGGGTTCCTCCTACGAGCAGTACTTC.

This rearrangement joins TRBV28 to TRBJ2-1; D gene unclear. Looked up from germline, CDR1 is MDHEN and CDR2 is SYDVKM. Trimming removed 8 bases from V and 5 bases from J, with 13 bases in between. This CDR3 is 13 amino acids long. The CDR3 is CASHPVGNNEQFF. CDR3 in DNA: TGTGCCAGCCATCCCGTAGGGAACAATGAGCAGTTCTTC.

The rearrangement links TRBV5-1 to TRBJ2-1; 8 nucleotides match TRBD2. Per the germline V gene, CDR1 is SGHRS and CDR2 is YFSETQ. Trimming took 4 bases from V and 10 from J; bases not matched to a gene: 10. The CDR3 sequence is 14 residues long. CDR3 region: CASSPGGPLGEQFF. The CDR3 bases are TGCGCCAGCAGCCCGGGGGGGCCCCTCGGAGAGCAGTTCTTC.

The rearrangement links TRBV2 to TRBJ1-2, with D tentatively TRBD1 (5 bases). Germline V gene data show CDR1 as SNHLY and CDR2 as FYNNEI. Trimming took 7 bases from V and 4 from J, leaving 13 bases between them. The CDR3 loop spans 13 amino acids. The CDR3 region is CASTREGIYGYTF. The CDR3, as DNA: TGTGCCAGCACCAGGGAGGGTATCTATGGCTACACCTTC.

The genes are TRBV19 and TRBJ1-3; D possibly corresponds to TRBD1 (6 bases). Germline CDR1 and CDR2: LNHDA and SQIVND (reference sequence). The length of the CDR3 is 17 residues. The germline V and J ends were trimmed by 9 bases and 0 bases, with 21 bases remaining between them. CDR3: CASTTLRGDLSGNTIYF. The CDR3 DNA reads as TGTGCCAGCACAACGCTCAGGGGAGACCTCTCTGGAAACACCATATATTTT.

This rearrangement joins TRBV19 to TRBJ1-5; D call uncertain. Germline CDR1 reads LNHDA; CDR2 reads SQIVND (reference sequence). The CDR3 has 16 amino acids. V lost 0 bases to trimming and J lost 4 bases, with 13 bases between them. CDR3 sequence (DNA): TGTGCCAGTAGTATAGACAGCCGAATCATAAATCAGCCCCAGCATTTT. Translated, it gives CASSIDSRIINQPQHF. Based on the CDR3 plus reference TRBV19 and TRBJ1-5, the full variable domain is DGGITQSPKYLFRKEGQNVTLSCEQNLNHDAMYWYRQDPGQGLRLIYYSQIVNDFQKGDIAEGYSVSREKKESFPLTVTSAQKNPTAFYLCASSIDSRIINQPQHFGDGTRLSIL.

V is TRBV27 and J is TRBJ2-1, with D tentatively TRBD1 (5 bases). This CDR3 has 14 residues. Deletions cut 3 bases from V and 6 bases from J, with 12 bases between. Germline V gene data show CDR1 as MNHEY and CDR2 as SMNVEV (reference sequence). The CDR3: CASSLGLGVNEQFF. The CDR3 coding sequence is TGTGCCAGCAGTTTGGGGCTAGGGGTCAATGAGCAGTTCTTC.

The CDR3 spells CASSDRGLASYEQYF. The CDR3 DNA is TGCGCCAGCAGTGATAGAGGACTAGCGAGCTACGAGCAGTACTTC. V gene TRBV10-2 combines with J gene TRBJ2-7; 9 bases align to TRBD2. CDR3 size: 15 residues. Trimming cost V 3 bases and J 3 bases; bases outside gene matches: 6. Germline V gene data show CDR1 as WSHSY and CDR2 as SAAADI.

V gene TRBV28 combines with J gene TRBJ2-4, with 10 positions matching TRBD2. CDR3 length: 16 residues. The germline CDR1 and CDR2 sequences are MDHEN and SYDVKM. V shed 5 bases, J shed 8 bases, and the junction held 12 bases outside the gene matches. The CDR3 protein is CASSPKGTSEADIQYF. As DNA, the CDR3 is TGTGCCAGCAGTCCCAAGGGGACTAGCGAAGCGGACATTCAGTACTTC.